This T cell receptor beta chain was found in a study of blood T cell repertoires in COVID-19. Participants' reported clinical history set cohort assignment. Recovered status in Cohort 3 required two negative PCRs, clearance, or symptom resolution. Profiling relied on immunoSEQ multiplex PCR, and the TCRdb table lists in-frame clones only, not all of them. The sample contains some 130,000 clones, 80% to 90% of which appear only once. The material sequenced was PBMCs or T cells enriched from blood (not recorded which). The sequence derives from a man aged 50 to 59 who had recovered from COVID-19.

As DNA, the CDR3 is TGTGCCAGTAGTCCCCGGACAGGGTTTAATGAAAAACTGTTTTTT. It is translated as CASSPRTGFNEKLFF. The chain links TRBV19 to TRBJ1-4, with 8 bases aligning to TRBD1. Germline V CDR1 and CDR2: LNHDA, SQIVND (reference sequence). The CDR3 sequence is 15 residues long. V was clipped by 5 bases and J by 4 bases; unmatched bases: 6.